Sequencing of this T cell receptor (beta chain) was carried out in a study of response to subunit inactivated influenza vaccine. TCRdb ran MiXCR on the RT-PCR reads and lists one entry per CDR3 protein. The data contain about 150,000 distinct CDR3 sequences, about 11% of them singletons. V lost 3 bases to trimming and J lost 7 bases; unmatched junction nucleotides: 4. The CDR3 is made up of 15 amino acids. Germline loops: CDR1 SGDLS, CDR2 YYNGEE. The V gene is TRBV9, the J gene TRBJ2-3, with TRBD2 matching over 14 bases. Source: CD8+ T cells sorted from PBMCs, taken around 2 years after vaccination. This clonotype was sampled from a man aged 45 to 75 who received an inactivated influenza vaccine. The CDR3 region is CASSGGTSGGNTQYF. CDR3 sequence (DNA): TGTGCCAGCAGCGGGGGGACTAGCGGGGGAAATACGCAGTATTTT.